This entry features one T cell receptor (beta chain) sequence. No antigen is known for it. CDR1 and CDR2 (GTSNPN, SVGIG) derive from the germline V gene (reference sequence). Taken from cysteine to phenylalanine, the CDR3 has 12 residues. There is no recorded DNA. The sample was run on an Illumina HiSeq 2000. 5'RACE template switching, by which a universal primer site and unique molecular identifiers were added, was used to make TCR beta cDNA libraries. Priming for cDNA synthesis came from the TCR beta constant segment, and two successive PCR amplification steps followed. Under the source paper's analysis protocol: MIGEC handled demultiplexing of the reads and grouping by UMI, while MiTCR was used to assemble and quantify clonotypes. To remove erroneous sequences, TCR cDNA sequences were retained only when supported by two or more reads. The tcR package was used for downstream repertoire analysis, and clonotypes were matched across fractions by CDR3 nucleotide sequence plus V segment. Antigen specificity was annotated against VDJdb with VDJmatch, allowing one amino acid substitution in CDR3. TCRdb reprocessed the reads into one record per CDR3 protein sequence, lacking DNA. For this entry, the V and J calls and clone size follow TCRdb and not the study's own pipeline. The sample's table covers over 100,000 distinct CDR3 sequences. Around 18% of the sample lies in the top ten.

HCMV-specific IgG was detected in serum with a commercial ELISA kit to determine HCMV serostatus. Ficoll density gradient centrifugation was used to isolate peripheral blood mononuclear cells from blood. This sample is drawn from a study of T cells expressing NK-cell markers (TCRdb year 2020). Looking at the study overall: In sorted CD3+CD56+NKG2C+, CD3+CD56+NKG2C- and CD3+CD56-NKG2C+ T-cell subsets from eight donors, TCR beta-chain repertoires were profiled. Among the eight sequenced donors, seven were HCMV-seropositive and one was HCMV-seronegative. The eight sequenced donors were randomly selected healthy volunteers, three men and five women. Illumina HiSeq 2000/2500, MiSeq or NextSeq was used to sequence libraries as 2 x 150 bp reads. Study-wide conclusions, independent of this receptor: Whether the expanded NKG2C-expressing T cell clones were specific for HCMV antigens was left unclear. Those dominant clonotypes were again the most abundant among CD3+CD56-NKG2C+ cells in a handful of donors, at about 25-60.1%. In a handful of donors, the dominant CD3+CD56+NKG2C+ clonotypes were among the top 10 CD8+ clonotypes and accounted for about 1.0-7.5% of CD8+ T cells.

The specimen sequenced was blood T cells: a sorted CD56 or NKG2C T cell subset, CD4+ or CD8+ T cells, or bulk PBMC T cells (not recorded which). The chain is made from TRBV30 and TRBJ1-2. The receptor comes from a woman aged 18 to 75 in good health. The CDR3 in this case is CAWQLDRSGYTF.